These T cell receptor beta chains were read from a single sample in a study of Ad26.COV2.S vaccination and SARS-CoV-2 variants. Sequencing was performed with immunoSEQ multiplex PCR; in TCRdb, only in-frame clones are kept and a portion is missing. The data contain about 350,000 clones, around 89% of them singletons. Sequenced material: peripheral blood, taken in a trial of Ad26.COV2.S vaccine versus placebo. All receptors come from a person between 18 and 65 years old who received the Ad26.COV2.S COVID-19 vaccine or a placebo. The CDR3 runs from the conserved cysteine through the conserved F or W. A D gene is named only where the DNA matches it firmly. Clone size is given for some rows only: seen once, a few or many times, or a class if the clone is expanded.

V gene: TRBV28
D gene: NA
J gene: TRBJ1-1
clone size: NA
CDR3 DNA: TGTGCCAGCAACTTGGTGAGGGACACTGAAGCTTTCTTT
CDR3 protein: CASNLVRDTEAFF

V gene: TRBV12-3/TRBV12-4
D gene: NA
J gene: TRBJ1-1
clone size: once
CDR3 DNA: TGTGCCAGCAGTTTAACCAGGGACACTGAAGCTTTCTTT
CDR3 protein: CASSLTRDTEAFF

V gene: TRBV2
D gene: NA
J gene: TRBJ2-1
clone size: NA
CDR3 DNA: TGTGCCAGCCAATTAGAAGGACGGAGCTCCTACAATGAGCAGTTCTTC
CDR3 protein: CASQLEGRSSYNEQFF

V gene: TRBV18
D gene: NA
J gene: TRBJ1-1
clone size: NA
CDR3 DNA: TGTGCCAGCTCACCATTTGAGGCAGGATCGGGACGGCCTGAAGCTTTCTTT
CDR3 protein: CASSPFEAGSGRPEAFF

V gene: TRBV19
D gene: TRBD1
J gene: TRBJ1-2
clone size: NA
CDR3 DNA: TGTGCCACCAATCCGGGACAGAGAAACTATGGCTACACCTTC
CDR3 protein: CATNPGQRNYGYTF

V gene: TRBV9
D gene: NA
J gene: TRBJ1-1
clone size: NA
CDR3 DNA: TGTGCCAGCAGTGCGGGACACATGAACACTGAAGCTTTCTTT
CDR3 protein: CASSAGHMNTEAFF

V gene: TRBV24-1
D gene: TRBD2
J gene: TRBJ2-3
clone size: NA
CDR3 DNA: TGTGCCACCAGTGATTCCCCTAGCGGAAAACCGCCTATCAACACAGATACGCAGTATTTT
CDR3 protein: CATSDSPSGKPPINTDTQYF

V gene: TRBV2
D gene: NA
J gene: TRBJ1-5
clone size: NA
CDR3 DNA: TGTGCCAGCAGTGAAAGGCGGGGCGAGGAACAGCCCCAGCATTTT
CDR3 protein: CASSERRGEEQPQHF

V gene: TRBV19
D gene: TRBD2
J gene: TRBJ2-5
clone size: NA
CDR3 DNA: TGTGCCAGTAGTATAGATTGGGGTAGCGGGATGGGAGAGACCCAGTACTTC
CDR3 protein: CASSIDWGSGMGETQYF

V gene: TRBV11-3
D gene: NA
J gene: TRBJ2-2
clone size: few
CDR3 DNA: TGTGCCAGCTCAAGGTTCGGGAGGGAGCTGTTTTTT
CDR3 protein: CASSRFGRELFF

V gene: TRBV5-5
D gene: TRBD2
J gene: TRBJ2-5
clone size: NA
CDR3 DNA: TGTGCCAGCAGCTTGAGTAGCGGGGTCCAAGAGACCCAGTACTTC
CDR3 protein: CASSLSSGVQETQYF

V gene: TRBV24-1
D gene: NA
J gene: TRBJ1-4
clone size: NA
CDR3 DNA: TGTGCCACCCTCACCATGGACGGGATCGGGGAAAAACTGTTTTTT
CDR3 protein: CATLTMDGIGEKLFF

V gene: TRBV3-1/TRBV3-2
D gene: TRBD2
J gene: TRBJ2-2
clone size: NA
CDR3 DNA: TGTGCCAGCAGCCAAGTCAGGACTAGCGGGACAAACACCGGGGAGCTGTTTTTT
CDR3 protein: CASSQVRTSGTNTGELFF

V gene: TRBV10-1
D gene: TRBD2
J gene: TRBJ2-2
clone size: NA
CDR3 DNA: TGCGCCAGCAGTGAGTCGGCGGGGGGAGGGGAGCTGTTTTTT
CDR3 protein: CASSESAGGGELFF

V gene: TRBV29-1
D gene: NA
J gene: TRBJ1-4
clone size: NA
CDR3 DNA: TGCAGCGCTCGGGTCTCCGGGCCCTGGGAAAAACTGTTTTTT
CDR3 protein: CSARVSGPWEKLFF

V gene: TRBV5-1
D gene: NA
J gene: TRBJ2-1
clone size: NA
CDR3 DNA: TGCGCCAGCAGCTTGGTTGGGGGGCCGGTCAATGAGCAGTTCTTC
CDR3 protein: CASSLVGGPVNEQFF

V gene: TRBV6-1
D gene: NA
J gene: TRBJ2-7
clone size: NA
CDR3 DNA: TGTGCCAGCAGTGAAGACCATGATCCGGACGAGCAGTACTTC
CDR3 protein: CASSEDHDPDEQYF

V gene: TRBV9
D gene: TRBD2
J gene: TRBJ2-5
clone size: NA
CDR3 DNA: TGTGCCAGCAGCTGGACTAGCGGGGGCCCAGAGACCCAGTACTTC
CDR3 protein: CASSWTSGGPETQYF

V gene: TRBV7-2
D gene: TRBD1
J gene: TRBJ2-3
clone size: once
CDR3 DNA: TGTGCCACTACAGGGGCCGCAGGCACAGATACGCAGTATTTT
CDR3 protein: CATTGAAGTDTQYF

V gene: TRBV6-5
D gene: TRBD1
J gene: TRBJ1-2
clone size: NA
CDR3 DNA: TGTGCCAGCAACCGACAGGGGGGTTCGAACTATGGCTACACCTTC
CDR3 protein: CASNRQGGSNYGYTF

V gene: TRBV3-1/TRBV3-2
D gene: NA
J gene: TRBJ1-2
clone size: NA
CDR3 DNA: TGTGCCAGCAGCCAAGGACCTGGGGTTTATGGCTACACCTTC
CDR3 protein: CASSQGPGVYGYTF

V gene: TRBV30
D gene: NA
J gene: TRBJ2-1
clone size: NA
CDR3 DNA: TGTGCCTGGAGTAGAGCGGGCGGTATTGGGCAGTTCTTC
CDR3 protein: CAWSRAGGIGQFF

V gene: TRBV19
D gene: NA
J gene: TRBJ1-3
clone size: NA
CDR3 DNA: TGTGCCAGTAGTACCTCCGGGAGACGCTCTGGAAACACCATATATTTT
CDR3 protein: CASSTSGRRSGNTIYF

V gene: TRBV28
D gene: NA
J gene: TRBJ2-5
clone size: NA
CDR3 DNA: TGTGCCAGCACTCAGGGGGGAGAGACCCAGTACTTC
CDR3 protein: CASTQGGETQYF

V gene: TRBV5-1
D gene: NA
J gene: TRBJ1-3
clone size: NA
CDR3 DNA: TGCGCCAGCAGGGCAGACTCTGGAAACACCATATATTTT
CDR3 protein: CASRADSGNTIYF

V gene: TRBV5-4
D gene: NA
J gene: TRBJ1-2
clone size: once
CDR3 DNA: TGTGCCAGCCGGAAATGGGCCTACACGGGGGATGGCTACACCTTC
CDR3 protein: CASRKWAYTGDGYTF

V gene: TRBV11-1
D gene: NA
J gene: TRBJ2-7
clone size: once
CDR3 DNA: TGTGCCAGCAGCTTGGCCCGGTCCTACGAGCAGTACTTC
CDR3 protein: CASSLARSYEQYF

V gene: TRBV27
D gene: NA
J gene: TRBJ1-6
clone size: NA
CDR3 DNA: TGTGCCAGCAGTTTAAAAGTAACCTCTACACCCCTCCACTTT
CDR3 protein: CASSLKVTSTPLHF

V gene: TRBV4-2
D gene: TRBD1
J gene: TRBJ1-1
clone size: NA
CDR3 DNA: TGTGCCAGCAGCCAAGCCGGGACAGTATCGACTGAAGCTTTCTTT
CDR3 protein: CASSQAGTVSTEAFF

V gene: TRBV6-5
D gene: TRBD1
J gene: TRBJ1-2
clone size: NA
CDR3 DNA: TGTGCCAGCAGTTACTCGCGGACAGGGTATGGCTACACCTTC
CDR3 protein: CASSYSRTGYGYTF

V gene: TRBV5-1
D gene: TRBD2
J gene: TRBJ2-1
clone size: NA
CDR3 DNA: TGCGCCAGCAGCTTGGGGCTAGCGGGAGTTGTCGGGCAAGTCTTC
CDR3 protein: CASSLGLAGVVGQVF

V gene: TRBV6-4
D gene: NA
J gene: TRBJ1-1
clone size: NA
CDR3 DNA: TGTGCCAGCAGTGACTCTTGGACAGCCGGTGAAGCTTTCTTT
CDR3 protein: CASSDSWTAGEAFF

V gene: TRBV27
D gene: NA
J gene: TRBJ1-1
clone size: NA
CDR3 DNA: TGTGCCAGCAGTTTAGCAGCGAACACTGAAGCTTTCTTT
CDR3 protein: CASSLAANTEAFF

V gene: TRBV6-5
D gene: TRBD1
J gene: TRBJ1-6
clone size: NA
CDR3 DNA: TGTGCCAGCAGCGGACAGGGGAATAATTCACCCCTCCACTTT
CDR3 protein: CASSGQGNNSPLHF